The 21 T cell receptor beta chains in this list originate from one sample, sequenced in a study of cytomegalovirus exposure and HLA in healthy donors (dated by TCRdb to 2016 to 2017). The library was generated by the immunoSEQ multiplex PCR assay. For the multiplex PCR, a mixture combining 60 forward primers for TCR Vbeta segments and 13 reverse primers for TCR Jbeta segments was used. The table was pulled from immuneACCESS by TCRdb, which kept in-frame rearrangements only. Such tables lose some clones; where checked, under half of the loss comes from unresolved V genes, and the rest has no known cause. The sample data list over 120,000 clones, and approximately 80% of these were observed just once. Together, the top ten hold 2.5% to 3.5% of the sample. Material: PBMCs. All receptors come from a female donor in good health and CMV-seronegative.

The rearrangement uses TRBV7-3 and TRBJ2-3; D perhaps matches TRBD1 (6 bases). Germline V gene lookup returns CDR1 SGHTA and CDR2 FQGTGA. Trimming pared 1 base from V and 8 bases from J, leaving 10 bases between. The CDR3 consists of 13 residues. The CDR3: CASSLREGGTQYF. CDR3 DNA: TGTGCCAGCAGCTTAAGGGAAGGGGGTACGCAGTATTTT.

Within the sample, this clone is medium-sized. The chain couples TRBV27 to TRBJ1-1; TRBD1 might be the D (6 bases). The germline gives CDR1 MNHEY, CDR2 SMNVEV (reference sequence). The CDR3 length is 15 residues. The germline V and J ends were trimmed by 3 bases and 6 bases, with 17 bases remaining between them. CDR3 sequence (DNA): TGTGCCAGCAGTTTTCATAGAGCCAGGGGCGCTGAAGCTTTCTTT. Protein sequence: CASSFHRARGAEAFF.

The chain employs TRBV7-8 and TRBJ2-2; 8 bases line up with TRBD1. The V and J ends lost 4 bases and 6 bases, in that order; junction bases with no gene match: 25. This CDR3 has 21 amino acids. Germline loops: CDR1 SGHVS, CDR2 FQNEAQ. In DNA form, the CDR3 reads TGTGCCAGCAGCTACTCACACAGGGGGTTAAAAGGACGTACTGGCGCCGGGGAGCTGTTTTTT. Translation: CASSYSHRGLKGRTGAGELFF. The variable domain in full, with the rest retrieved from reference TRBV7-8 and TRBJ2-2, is GAGVSQSPRYKVAKRGQDVALRCDPISGHVSLFWYQQALGQGPEFLTYFQNEAQLDKSGLPSDRFFAERPEGSVSTLKIQRTQQEDSAVYLCASSYSHRGLKGRTGAGELFFGEGSRLTVL.

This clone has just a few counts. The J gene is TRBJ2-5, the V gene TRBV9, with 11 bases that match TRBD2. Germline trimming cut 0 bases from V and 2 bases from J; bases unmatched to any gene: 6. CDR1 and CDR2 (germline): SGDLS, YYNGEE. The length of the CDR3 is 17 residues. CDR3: CASSVAHSGGEQETQYF. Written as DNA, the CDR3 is TGTGCCAGCAGCGTAGCGCATAGCGGGGGGGAACAAGAGACCCAGTACTTC. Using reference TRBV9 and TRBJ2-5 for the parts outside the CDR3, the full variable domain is DSGVTQTPKHLITATGQRVTLRCSPRSGDLSVYWYQQSLDQGLQFLIQYYNGEERAKGNILERFSAQQFPDLHSELNLSSLELGDSALYFCASSVAHSGGEQETQYFGPGTRLLVL.

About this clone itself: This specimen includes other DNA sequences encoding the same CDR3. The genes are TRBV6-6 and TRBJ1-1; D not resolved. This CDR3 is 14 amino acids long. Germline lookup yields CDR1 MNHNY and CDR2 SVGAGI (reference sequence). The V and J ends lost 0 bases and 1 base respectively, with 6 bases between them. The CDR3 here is CASSYSAGNTEAFF. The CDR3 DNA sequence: TGTGCCAGCAGTTACTCAGCGGGGAACACTGAAGCTTTCTTT.

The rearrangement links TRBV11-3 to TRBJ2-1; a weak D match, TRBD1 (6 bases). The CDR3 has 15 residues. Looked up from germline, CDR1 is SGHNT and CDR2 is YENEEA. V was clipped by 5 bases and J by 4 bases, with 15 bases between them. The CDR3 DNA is TGTGCCAGCAGCCTAGGACAGTTGGGATACAATGAGCAGTTCTTC. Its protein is CASSLGQLGYNEQFF.

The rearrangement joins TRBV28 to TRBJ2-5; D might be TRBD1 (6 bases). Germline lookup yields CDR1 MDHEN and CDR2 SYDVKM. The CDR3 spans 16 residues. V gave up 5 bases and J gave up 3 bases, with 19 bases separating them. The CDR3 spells CASSPSGQFTKETQYF. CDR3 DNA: TGTGCCAGCAGTCCCTCAGGACAGTTTACCAAAGAGACCCAGTACTTC.

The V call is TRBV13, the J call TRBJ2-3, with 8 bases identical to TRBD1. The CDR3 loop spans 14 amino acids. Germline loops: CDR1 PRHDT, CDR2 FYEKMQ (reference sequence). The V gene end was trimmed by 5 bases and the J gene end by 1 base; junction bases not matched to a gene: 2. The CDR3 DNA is TGTGCCAGCAGCCCGACAGGGGGCACAGATACGCAGTATTTT. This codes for CASSPTGGTDTQYF.

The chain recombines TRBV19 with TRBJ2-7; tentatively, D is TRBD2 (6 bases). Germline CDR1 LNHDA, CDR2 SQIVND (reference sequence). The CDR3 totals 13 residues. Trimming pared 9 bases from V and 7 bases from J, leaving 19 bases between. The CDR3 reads CARDVEGVGEQYF. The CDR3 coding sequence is TGTGCCAGAGACGTGGAGGGTGTAGGGGAGCAGTACTTC.

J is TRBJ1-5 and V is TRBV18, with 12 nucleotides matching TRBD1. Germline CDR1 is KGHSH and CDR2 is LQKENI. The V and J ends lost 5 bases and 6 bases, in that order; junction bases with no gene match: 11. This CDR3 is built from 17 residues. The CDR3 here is CASSSQPGQGAPQPQHF. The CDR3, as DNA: TGTGCCAGCTCATCACAACCGGGACAGGGGGCCCCTCAGCCCCAGCATTTT.

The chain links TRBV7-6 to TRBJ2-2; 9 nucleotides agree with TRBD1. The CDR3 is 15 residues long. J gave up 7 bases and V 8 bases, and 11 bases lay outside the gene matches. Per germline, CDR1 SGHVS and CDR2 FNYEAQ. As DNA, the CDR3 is TGTGCCAGCGCCTCCGGGACAGGGAGGCGCGGGGAGCTGTTTTTT. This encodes CASASGTGRRGELFF.

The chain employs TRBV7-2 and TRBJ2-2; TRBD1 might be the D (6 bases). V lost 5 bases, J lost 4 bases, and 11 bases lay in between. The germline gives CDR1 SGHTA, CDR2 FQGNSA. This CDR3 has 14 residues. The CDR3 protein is CASSKEGGTGELFF. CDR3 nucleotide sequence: TGTGCCAGCAGCAAAGAAGGGGGCACCGGGGAGCTGTTTTTT.

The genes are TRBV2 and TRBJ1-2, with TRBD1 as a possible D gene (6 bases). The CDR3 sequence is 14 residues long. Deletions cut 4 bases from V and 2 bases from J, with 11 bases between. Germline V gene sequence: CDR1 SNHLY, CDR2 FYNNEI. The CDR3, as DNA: TGTGCCAGCAGTGTAGGGCAGGGGAACTATGGCTACACCTTC. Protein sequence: CASSVGQGNYGYTF.

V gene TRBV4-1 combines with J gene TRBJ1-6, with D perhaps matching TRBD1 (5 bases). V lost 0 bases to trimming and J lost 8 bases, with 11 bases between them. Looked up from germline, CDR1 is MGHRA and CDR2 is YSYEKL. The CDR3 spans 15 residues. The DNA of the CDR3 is TGCGCCAGCAGCCAAGAGGCCAGGGCGCATTCACCCCTCCACTTT. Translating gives CASSQEARAHSPLHF.

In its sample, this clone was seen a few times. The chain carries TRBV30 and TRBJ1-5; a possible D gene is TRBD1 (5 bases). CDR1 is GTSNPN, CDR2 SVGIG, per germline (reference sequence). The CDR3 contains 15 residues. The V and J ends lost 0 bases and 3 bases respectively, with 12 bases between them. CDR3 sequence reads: CAWSVGTFLNQPQHF. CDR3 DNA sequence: TGTGCCTGGAGTGTAGGGACTTTTCTCAATCAGCCCCAGCATTTT.

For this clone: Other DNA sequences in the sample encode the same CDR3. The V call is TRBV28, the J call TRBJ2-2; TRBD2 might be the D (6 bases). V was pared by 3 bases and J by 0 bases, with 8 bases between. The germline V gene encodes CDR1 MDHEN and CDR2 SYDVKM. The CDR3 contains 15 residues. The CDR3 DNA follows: TGTGCCAGCAGTTTGGGACTCCCGAACACCGGGGAGCTGTTTTTT. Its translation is CASSLGLPNTGELFF.

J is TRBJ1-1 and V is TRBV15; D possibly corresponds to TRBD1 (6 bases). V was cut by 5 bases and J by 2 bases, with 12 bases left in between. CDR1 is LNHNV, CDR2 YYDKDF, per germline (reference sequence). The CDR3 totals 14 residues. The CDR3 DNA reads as TGTGCCACCAGCGTGAGGACAGTTAACACTGAAGCTTTCTTT. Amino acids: CATSVRTVNTEAFF.

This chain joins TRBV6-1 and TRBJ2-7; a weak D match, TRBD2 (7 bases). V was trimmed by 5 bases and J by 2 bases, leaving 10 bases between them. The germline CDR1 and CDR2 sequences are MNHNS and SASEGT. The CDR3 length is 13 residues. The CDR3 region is CASSTGGPYEQYF. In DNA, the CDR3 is TGTGCCAGCAGTACCGGGGGGCCCTACGAGCAGTACTTC.

CDR3 region: CASIRGTGYGYTF. The CDR3 bases are TGTGCCAGCATTAGGGGTACGGGCTATGGCTACACCTTC. The chain combines TRBV6-1 with TRBJ1-2, with a weak D call TRBD1 (5 bases). Trimming removed 7 bases at V and 4 bases at J, with 13 bases between. CDR3 length: 13 amino acids. CDR1 is MNHNS and CDR2 is SASEGT in the germline V gene.

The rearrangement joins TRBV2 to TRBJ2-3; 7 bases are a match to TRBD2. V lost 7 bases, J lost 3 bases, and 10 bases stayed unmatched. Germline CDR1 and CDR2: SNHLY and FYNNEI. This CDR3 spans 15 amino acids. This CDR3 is CASKDLGRWTDTQYF. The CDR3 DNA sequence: TGTGCCAGCAAAGACCTCGGGAGGTGGACAGATACGCAGTATTTT. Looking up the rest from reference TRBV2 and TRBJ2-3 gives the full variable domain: EPEVTQTPSHQVTQMGQEVILRCVPISNHLYFYWYRQILGQKVEFLVSFYNNEISEKSEIFDDQFSVERPDGSNFTLKIRSTKLEDSAMYFCASKDLGRWTDTQYFGPGTRLTVL.

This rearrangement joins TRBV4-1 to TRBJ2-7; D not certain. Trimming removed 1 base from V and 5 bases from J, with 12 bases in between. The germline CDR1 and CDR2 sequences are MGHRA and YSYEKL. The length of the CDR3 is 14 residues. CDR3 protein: CASSQGQNIHEQYF. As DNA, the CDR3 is TGCGCCAGCAGCCAAGGGCAGAATATCCACGAGCAGTACTTC.